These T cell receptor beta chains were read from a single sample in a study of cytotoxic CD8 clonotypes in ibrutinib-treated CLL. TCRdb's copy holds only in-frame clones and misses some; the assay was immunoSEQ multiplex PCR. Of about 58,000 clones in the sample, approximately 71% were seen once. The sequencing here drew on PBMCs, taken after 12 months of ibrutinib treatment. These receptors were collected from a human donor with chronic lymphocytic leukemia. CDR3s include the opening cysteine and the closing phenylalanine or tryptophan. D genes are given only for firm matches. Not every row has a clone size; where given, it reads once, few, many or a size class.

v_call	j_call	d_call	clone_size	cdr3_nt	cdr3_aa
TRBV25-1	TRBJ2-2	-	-	TGTGCCAGCAGTGAGCCCGCGGGCACCGGGGAGCTGTTTTTT	CASSEPAGTGELFF
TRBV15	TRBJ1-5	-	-	TGTGCCACCAGCAGAGACACCGCGTTCGGCAATCAGCCCCAGCATTTT	CATSRDTAFGNQPQHF
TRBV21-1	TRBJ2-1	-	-	TGTGCCAGGTACAATGAGCAGTTCTTC	CARYNEQFF
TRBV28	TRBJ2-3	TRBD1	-	TGTGCCAGCATCCCACGTCCGGTGGACAGGGGCACAGATACGCAGTATTTT	CASIPRPVDRGTDTQYF
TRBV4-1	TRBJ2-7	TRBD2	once	TGCGCCAGCAGCCGTAGCGGGAGGTCCTACGAGCAGTACTTC	CASSRSGRSYEQYF
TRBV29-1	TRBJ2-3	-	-	TGCAGCGTTGTAAAATCTCCGGGAGCCGGCACAGATACGCAGTATTTT	CSVVKSPGAGTDTQYF
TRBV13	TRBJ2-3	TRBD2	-	TGTGCCAGCAGCTTGTTTAGCGGGAGCTCAGATACGCAGTATTTT	CASSLFSGSSDTQYF
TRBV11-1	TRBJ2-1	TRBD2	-	TGTGCCAGCAGCTTAGTGGCGGGAGGGTATGGTGAGCAGTTCTTC	CASSLVAGGYGEQFF
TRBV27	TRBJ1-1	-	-	TGTGCCAGCAGTTTGACAGATCCCTCGAACACTGAAGCTTTCTTT	CASSLTDPSNTEAFF
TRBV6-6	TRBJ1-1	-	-	TGTGCCAGCAGACAGGGAGCGAACACTGAAGCTTTCTTT	CASRQGANTEAFF
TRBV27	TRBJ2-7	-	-	TGTGCCAGCAGTGGGGGTCAGGGTTACGAGCAGTACTTC	CASSGGQGYEQYF
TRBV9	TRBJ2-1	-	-	TGTGCCAGCAGCGTAGGCTCCTACAATGAGCAGTTCTTC	CASSVGSYNEQFF
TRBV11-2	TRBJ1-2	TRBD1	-	TGTGCCAGCAGCTTAGACTTTGGGCCGGGACAGCCGGGCGGCTACACCTTC	CASSLDFGPGQPGGYTF
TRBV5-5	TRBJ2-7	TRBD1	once	TGTGCCAGCACCGCGGTTTTGGGACAGGGCTACGAGCAGTACTTC	CASTAVLGQGYEQYF
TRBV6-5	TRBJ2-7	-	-	TGTGCCAGCAGTTACTTGGCAGGGAACACCCACGAGCAGTACTTC	CASSYLAGNTHEQYF
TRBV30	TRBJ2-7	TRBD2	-	TGTGCCTGGAGTATTAGCGGGAGGGGCACATACGAGCAGTACTTC	CAWSISGRGTYEQYF
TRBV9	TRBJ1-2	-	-	TGTGCCAGCAGCGTGGGTGGGGTCCATGGCTACACCTTC	CASSVGGVHGYTF
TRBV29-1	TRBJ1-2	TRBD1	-	TGCAGCGTTGTTTTTGGGACAGGTCTCGGGTACACCTTC	CSVVFGTGLGYTF
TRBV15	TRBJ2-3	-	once	TGTGCCACCAGCAGAGATTTCCCAGATACGCAGTATTTT	CATSRDFPDTQYF
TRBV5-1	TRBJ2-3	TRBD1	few	TGCGCCAGCAGCTCCCGGGACAGCCTCACAGATACGCAGTATTTT	CASSSRDSLTDTQYF
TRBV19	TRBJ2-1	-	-	TGTGCCAGTGGCGGACGGCGGAGCTCCTACAATGAGCAGTTCTTC	CASGGRRSSYNEQFF
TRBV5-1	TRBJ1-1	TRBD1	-	TGCGCCAGCAGCTTGGTAACAGGGGGCAACACTGAAGCTTTCTTT	CASSLVTGGNTEAFF
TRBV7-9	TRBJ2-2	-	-	TGTGCCAGCAGCTTAGTTAGGGGGATCCGGGAGAACACCGGGGAGCTGTTTTTT	CASSLVRGIRENTGELFF
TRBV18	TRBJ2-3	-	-	TGTGCCAGCTCACCACTAGTTAGCACAGATACGCAGTATTTT	CASSPLVSTDTQYF
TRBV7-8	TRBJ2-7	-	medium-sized	TGTGCCAGCAGCTTAGGGACGCGGGAGCAGTACTTC	CASSLGTREQYF
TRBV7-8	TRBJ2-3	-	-	TGTGCCAGCAGCCCACGACCGATCGCTAGCACAGATACGCAGTATTTT	CASSPRPIASTDTQYF
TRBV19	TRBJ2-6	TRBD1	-	TGTGCCACCCGGGGGACAGGGACCTCTGGGGCCAACGTCCTGACTTTC	CATRGTGTSGANVLTF
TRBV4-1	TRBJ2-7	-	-	TGCGCCAGCAGCCAAGAGTGGGAGGATTTCTACGAGCAGTACTTC	CASSQEWEDFYEQYF
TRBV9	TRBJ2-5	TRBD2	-	TGTGCCAGCAGCGTAGAGCTAGCGGGCGGTAACCAGTACTTC	CASSVELAGGNQYF
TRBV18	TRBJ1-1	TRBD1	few	TGTGCCAGCTCGCGACAGGGGGCGAACACTGAAGCTTTCTTT	CASSRQGANTEAFF
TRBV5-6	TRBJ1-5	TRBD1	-	TGTGCCAGCAGCCAGGGACAGGGGTTCAGCAATCAGCCCCAGCATTTT	CASSQGQGFSNQPQHF
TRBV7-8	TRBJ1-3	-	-	TGTGCCAGCAGCCACCCGTCGACAGTGGGGGCGAACACCATATATTTT	CASSHPSTVGANTIYF
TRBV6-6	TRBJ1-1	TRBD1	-	TGTGCCAGCAGGGACCCGGGACAGGGGGGAACTGAAGCTTTCTTT	CASRDPGQGGTEAFF
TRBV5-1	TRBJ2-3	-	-	TGCGCCAGCAGCCTTACAAACCGGGGGCAGGCCGATACGCAGTATTTT	CASSLTNRGQADTQYF
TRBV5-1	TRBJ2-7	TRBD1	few	TGCGCCAGCAGCTTGGGGGACAGGGGGCGGGAGCAGTACTTC	CASSLGDRGREQYF
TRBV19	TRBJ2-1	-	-	TGTGCCAGTAGTTCCTCCGGGGACGGACGTCGGTTCTTC	CASSSSGDGRRFF
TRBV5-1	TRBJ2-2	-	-	TGCGCCAGCAGCTTGGGAGTTTGGAACACCGGGGAGCTGTTTTTT	CASSLGVWNTGELFF
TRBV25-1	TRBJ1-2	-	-	TGTGCCAGCAGCAACGTCAGGGGAAATAACTATGGCTACACCTTC	CASSNVRGNNYGYTF
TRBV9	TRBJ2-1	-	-	TGTGCCAGCAGCTACAACATGTGGTACAATGAGCAGTTCTTC	CASSYNMWYNEQFF
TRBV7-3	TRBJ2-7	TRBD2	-	TGTGCCAGCAGCTTAGGGGTGCTAGCGGGAGTAGGGGTCTACGAGCAGTACTTC	CASSLGVLAGVGVYEQYF
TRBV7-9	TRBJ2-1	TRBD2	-	TGTGCCAGCACCCTCGGCGGGGGAGGAAGGAATGAGCAGTTCTTC	CASTLGGGGRNEQFF
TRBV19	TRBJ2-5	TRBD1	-	TGTGCCAGTAGTGGGATTCTTTTGGGTCGACAGGGAAGCTTCTCAGAGACCCAGTACTTC	CASSGILLGRQGSFSETQYF
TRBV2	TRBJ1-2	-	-	TGTGCCAGCAGCCCCCGTTATGGCTACACCTTC	CASSPRYGYTF
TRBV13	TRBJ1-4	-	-	TGTGCCAGCAGCTTGAGGGGAGAAAAACTGTTTTTT	CASSLRGEKLFF
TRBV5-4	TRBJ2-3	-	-	TGTGCCAGCAGCCCGGGCGATAGGACAGATACGCAGTATTTT	CASSPGDRTDTQYF
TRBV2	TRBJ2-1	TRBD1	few	TGTGCCAGCGCCGCGGGACAGGGGGACACCCATGAGCAGTTCTTC	CASAAGQGDTHEQFF
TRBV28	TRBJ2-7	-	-	TGTGCCAGCAGTTTTACAACCTACGAGCAGTACTTC	CASSFTTYEQYF
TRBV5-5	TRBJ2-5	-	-	TGTGCCAGCAGCTTGAGCGTGAGGGGAGAGACCCAGTACTTC	CASSLSVRGETQYF
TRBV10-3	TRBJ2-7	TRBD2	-	TGTGCCACCCAGGCGGGAGCCTACGAGCAGTACTTC	CATQAGAYEQYF
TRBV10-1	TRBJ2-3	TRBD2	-	TGCGCCAGCAGTGAGTTGCGCGGGGGTACGCAGTATTTT	CASSELRGGTQYF
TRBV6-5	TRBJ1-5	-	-	TGTGCCAGCAGCCCAACCGCAGGTAGCAATCAGCCCCAGCATTTT	CASSPTAGSNQPQHF
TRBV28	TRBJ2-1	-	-	TGTGCCAGCAGAGCCAGGGCGGACTACAATGAGCAGTTCTTC	CASRARADYNEQFF
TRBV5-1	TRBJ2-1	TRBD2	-	TGCGCCAGCAGTGTGAGCGGGGGCTACAATGAGCAGTTCTTC	CASSVSGGYNEQFF
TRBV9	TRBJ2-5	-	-	TGTGCCACGACCCAAGGAGGCTCGCCAAAAGAGACCCAGTACTTC	CATTQGGSPKETQYF
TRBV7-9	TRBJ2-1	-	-	TGTGCCAGCAGCCCCCCGGGTGGCAAAGATGAGCAGTTCTTC	CASSPPGGKDEQFF
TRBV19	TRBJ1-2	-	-	TGTGCCAGTAGTATATCCCGGACACCTAACTATGGCTACACCTTC	CASSISRTPNYGYTF
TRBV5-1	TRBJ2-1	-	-	TGCGCCAGCAGCTTTACAGGTGATGAGCAGTTCTTC	CASSFTGDEQFF
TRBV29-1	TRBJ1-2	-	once	TGCAGCGTTGATCGGCAGGGGAATGGCTACACCTTC	CSVDRQGNGYTF
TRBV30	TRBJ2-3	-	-	TGTGCCTGGAGTGTAGGGCAGCCTGATAGCACAGATACGCAGTATTTT	CAWSVGQPDSTDTQYF
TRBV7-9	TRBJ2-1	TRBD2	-	TGTGCCAGCAGCGTGCAGGGTGTAGCGGGAGGGCCCTACAATGAGCAGTTCTTC	CASSVQGVAGGPYNEQFF